One and the same sample provided the 15 T cell receptor beta chains below, sequenced in a study of shared clonotypes between healthy human individuals. Here immunoSEQ multiplex PCR was the method, and the copy in TCRdb shows in-frame clones only, minus some. The table records millions of clones, approximately 92% of them present only once. The sample comprised naive CD4+ T cells sorted from blood. Subset described: CD45RA+ positively selected. The receptors originated from a man aged 18 to 29 in good health.

The chain couples TRBV4-1 to TRBJ1-5, with 8 bases that match TRBD1. Germline V gene lookup returns CDR1 MGHRA and CDR2 YSYEKL. The CDR3 sequence is 16 residues long. V shed 5 bases and J 3 bases; nucleotides not matched to a gene: 9. CDR3 bases: TGCGCCAGCAGCTTAACCGGGACAGGTGTCAATCAGCCCCAGCATTTT. Translating gives CASSLTGTGVNQPQHF.

The CDR3 DNA is TGTGCCAGCAGTGATCCGCGAGACTCCTACGAGCAGTACTTC. This encodes CASSDPRDSYEQYF. The V gene is TRBV6-1, the J gene TRBJ2-7; D remains ambiguous. V gave up 3 bases and J gave up 0 bases, with 9 bases separating them. This CDR3 region has 14 residues. The germline CDR1 and CDR2 sequences are MNHNS and SASEGT.

The chain has TRBV18 and TRBJ2-7; no firm D call. The CDR3 spans 14 residues. Trimming cost V 5 bases and J 5 bases, with 16 bases left between them. The germline CDR1 and CDR2 sequences are KGHSH and LQKENI. DNA of the CDR3: TGTGCCAGCTCATTTCGAGGTTATCAGGACGAGCAGTACTTC. It yields the protein CASSFRGYQDEQYF.

This clone was recorded once. The chain joins TRBV6-1 to TRBJ2-2; 8 positions match TRBD2. V gave up 7 bases and J gave up 1 base; unmatched junction bases: 5. The CDR3 extends over 15 amino acids. CDR1 MNHNS and CDR2 SASEGT come from the germline V gene. The CDR3 nucleotides read TGTGCCAGCACTTTAGCGGGACAGAACACCGGGGAGCTGTTTTTT. This gives the protein CASTLAGQNTGELFF.

About this clone: This sample includes further DNA sequences coding for the same CDR3. This rearrangement joins TRBV5-1 to TRBJ2-2; perhaps TRBD1 as D (5 bases). The CDR3 runs 16 residues. Germline CDR1 and CDR2: SGHRS and YFSETQ. The ends were cut back, 5 bases at V and 4 bases at J, with 18 bases in the middle. The CDR3 region is CASSPPSQRGTGELFF. DNA for the CDR3: TGCGCCAGCAGTCCCCCCTCCCAAAGGGGCACCGGGGAGCTGTTTTTT.

In this sample, this clone turned up once. This chain connects TRBV19 to TRBJ1-1; no clear D. Germline V lookup: CDR1 LNHDA, CDR2 SQIVND (reference sequence). V was cut by 6 bases and J by 1 base, with 12 bases left in between. The CDR3 runs 14 residues. The CDR3 reads CASSGWERNTEAFF. Here the CDR3 DNA reads TGTGCCAGTAGCGGCTGGGAGAGGAACACTGAAGCTTTCTTT.

The V gene is TRBV29-1, the J gene TRBJ1-3; possibly TRBD1 for D (5 bases). The CDR3 contains 13 residues. V lost 7 bases and J lost 4, with 14 bases in between. Germline CDR1 is SQVTM and CDR2 is ANQGSEA. The CDR3: CSALGTEGNTIYF. The CDR3 DNA sequence: TGCAGCGCTCTCGGGACGGAAGGAAACACCATATATTTT.

The rearrangement joins TRBV10-3 to TRBJ1-6; tentatively, D is TRBD1 (5 bases). CDR1 ENHRY and CDR2 SYGVKD come from the germline V gene. Trimming removed 2 bases at V and 7 bases at J, with 12 bases between. The CDR3 is 15 amino acids. In DNA form, the CDR3 reads TGTGCCATCAGTGAGGGCCCGGGACGGAATTCACCCCTCCACTTT. Translated, it gives CAISEGPGRNSPLHF.

The V call is TRBV2, the J call TRBJ1-5; 7 nucleotides agree with TRBD1. CDR3 size: 14 residues. CDR1 and CDR2 from the germline V gene are SNHLY and FYNNEI. V trimming: 6 bases; J trimming: 2 bases; junction bases outside the gene matches: 4. The CDR3: CASRIDRGNQPQHF. CDR3 sequence (DNA): TGTGCCAGCAGGATCGACAGGGGCAATCAGCCCCAGCATTTT.

The chain couples TRBV7-9 to TRBJ2-7; D unclear. Germline CDR1 SEHNR, CDR2 FQNEAQ (reference sequence). This CDR3 region has 13 residues. V was clipped by 5 bases and J by 4 bases, with 12 bases between them. CDR3 amino acids: CASSPRKGYEQYF. The CDR3, as DNA: TGTGCCAGCAGCCCACGAAAGGGTTACGAGCAGTACTTC.

V gene TRBV6-5 combines with J gene TRBJ1-4, with 11 bases fitting TRBD1. The CDR3 is 14 residues long. The junction had 9 bases not matched to a gene; V was cut back by 10 bases and J by 8 bases. In germline, CDR1 is MNHEY, CDR2 SVGAGI. CDR3 DNA: TGTGCCACTTTGGACAGGGGGCACGGGGAAAAACTGTTTTTT. Translating gives CATLDRGHGEKLFF.

This chain connects TRBV6-1 to TRBJ1-1, with 7 bases fitting TRBD1. With V trimmed by 6 bases and J by 0 bases, 7 bases remained unmatched. This CDR3 is 15 amino acids long. Germline values: CDR1 MNHNS, CDR2 SASEGT. In nucleotides, the CDR3 is TGTGCCAGCAGCGTCCGGGACAGATTGAACACTGAAGCTTTCTTT. It yields the protein CASSVRDRLNTEAFF.

The chain carries TRBV23-1 and TRBJ1-2; D ambiguous. TRBV23-1 is an open reading frame, and its role is uncertain. V shed 0 bases and J shed 8 bases, with 13 bases lying between them. The CDR3 loop spans 14 amino acids. This chain's CDR3 is CASSQSWSNGGYTF. In nucleotides, the CDR3 is TGCGCCAGCAGTCAATCGTGGTCCAACGGGGGCTACACCTTC.

The V call is TRBV5-1, the J call TRBJ1-1; no reliable D call. Germline V gene data show CDR1 as SGHRS and CDR2 as YFSETQ. Trimming shortened V by 6 bases and J by 0 bases, and 9 bases separated the two germline ends. This CDR3 has 13 amino acids. CDR3 sequence: CASTDQLNTEAFF. CDR3 sequence (DNA): TGCGCCAGCACGGACCAGCTGAACACTGAAGCTTTCTTT.

V is TRBV7-2 and J is TRBJ2-2; D is uncertain. Germline CDR1 reads SGHTA; CDR2 reads FQGNSA. The germline V and J ends were trimmed by 6 bases and 8 bases, with 7 bases remaining between them. CDR3 size: 11 residues. CDR3 sequence reads: CASSITGELFF. As DNA, the CDR3 is TGTGCCAGCAGTATCACTGGGGAGCTGTTTTTT.